Following are 9 T cell receptor beta chains from one sample sequenced in a study of T-cell reconstitution after alpha-beta-depleted transplantation in children. TCRbeta library preparation incorporated unique molecular identifiers. TCRdb analysed the PCR reads with MiXCR anew, one entry per CDR3 protein. The sample yields roughly 310,000 distinct CDR3 sequences, 23% seen once. The specimen was PBMCs, mostly from graft donor cells, collected 180 days after TCRalphabeta/CD19-depleted stem cell transplant. These TCRs come from a male patient between 5 and 17 years old who had a stem cell transplant for acute lymphoblastic leukemia, so the T cells may come from the graft donor.

The chain's CDR3 is CASSFTDRGNQPQHF. The CDR3 nucleotides are TGTGCCAGTAGTTTTACGGACAGGGGGAATCAGCCCCAGCATTTT. The rearrangement joins TRBV19 to TRBJ1-5, with 10 nucleotides matching TRBD1. The junction had 5 bases not matched to a gene; V was cut back by 5 bases and J by 4 bases. The CDR3 is 15 amino acids. Germline V lookup: CDR1 LNHDA, CDR2 SQIVND (reference sequence).

The sample holds many counts of this clonotype. The chain carries TRBV4-1 and TRBJ2-1, with 9 bases aligning to TRBD1. This CDR3 comprises 15 residues. CDR1 MGHRA and CDR2 YSYEKL come from the germline V gene. V lost 1 base to trimming and J lost 8 bases; unmatched junction nucleotides: 6. DNA of the CDR3: TGCGCCAGCAGCCAAGGACAGGGGGGTTGGGATGAGCAGTTCTTC. Its protein is CASSQGQGGWDEQFF.

This clonotype has more than one count but fewer than ten. The chain employs TRBV7-3 and TRBJ2-7; D not resolved. Germline assignment: CDR1 SGHTA and CDR2 FQGTGA. V lost 10 bases and J lost 3, with 16 bases in between. This CDR3 is built from 13 residues. The CDR3 bases are TGTGCCACGTCCTATGAGCCGAGCTACGAGCAGTACTTC. This sequence encodes CATSYEPSYEQYF. The full variable domain, with the rest looked up from reference TRBV7-3 and TRBJ2-7, is GAGVSQTPSNKVTEKGKYVELRCDPISGHTALYWYRQSLGQGPEFLIYFQGTGAADDSGLPNDRFFAVRPEGSVSTLKIQRTERGDSAVYLCATSYEPSYEQYFGPGTRLTVT.

The chain combines TRBV24-1 with TRBJ2-5, with D tentatively TRBD1 (6 bases). The V end was cut by 5 bases, the J end by 5 bases, with 17 bases between. The CDR3 runs to 15 residues. The V gene's germline CDR1 is KGHDR and CDR2 SFDVKD. The CDR3 DNA is TGTGCCACCAGTGCCGGGGACAATGGCAAGGAGACCCAGTACTTC. It encodes CATSAGDNGKETQYF.

This rearrangement joins TRBV12-3 or TRBV12-4 to TRBJ1-4; 7 bases are shared with TRBD1. J was trimmed by 3 bases and V by 6 bases; bases with no gene match: 4. The CDR3 consists of 14 residues. The CDR3 coding sequence is TGTGCCAGCAGAACTACAGGGGCTAATGAAAAACTGTTTTTT. This gives the protein CASRTTGANEKLFF.

This clonotype was seen only a few times. The gene calls are TRBV4-1 and TRBJ1-4; 8 bases are shared with TRBD1. Trimming removed 2 bases from V and 3 bases from J; junction bases left unmatched: 5. The CDR3 is 16 amino acids. CDR1 and CDR2 (germline): MGHRA, YSYEKL. CDR3 region: CASSQPRRGPNEKLFF. CDR3 nucleotides: TGCGCCAGCAGCCAACCGCGCAGGGGGCCTAATGAAAAACTGTTTTTT.

This clonotype appeared a few times. The J gene is TRBJ2-3, the V gene TRBV20-1, with 11 nucleotides matching TRBD2. The length of the CDR3 is 13 residues. Germline V gene sequence: CDR1 DFQATT, CDR2 SNEGSKA (reference sequence). The ends lost 3 bases at V and 11 bases at J; junction bases unmatched: 7. The CDR3 sequence: CSASGSGRGGQYF. For the CDR3, the DNA is TGCAGTGCTAGTGGTAGCGGGAGGGGAGGGCAGTATTTT.

This chain uses TRBV20-1 with TRBJ2-5, with TRBD1 matching 7 bases. Germline V CDR1 and CDR2: DFQATT, SNEGSKA (reference sequence). V gave up 3 bases and J gave up 4 bases; unmatched junction bases: 11. The CDR3 has 15 residues. CDR3 DNA sequence: TGCAGTGCTAGTTCGGCCAGGGGGTCCGCAGAGACCCAGTACTTC. It yields the protein CSASSARGSAETQYF.

This chain uses TRBV6-1 with TRBJ2-7; 11 bases align to TRBD2. CDR3 length equals 16 residues. Germline CDR1 is MNHNS and CDR2 is SASEGT. Trimming at V came to 2 bases and at J to 4 bases, leaving 7 bases not matched to a gene. The chain's CDR3 is CASSELKLAGAYEQYF. CDR3 DNA: TGTGCCAGCAGTGAATTAAAACTAGCGGGAGCTTACGAGCAGTACTTC.